These 14 T cell receptor beta chains were all obtained from the same sample, sequenced in a study of PD-1 blockade in classical Hodgkin lymphoma. TCRdb's table, derived via immunoSEQ multiplex PCR, lists solely in-frame clones and lacks some. This table has 1,500 to 2,000 clones, 86% appearing once. Autologous stem cell transplantation was followed by relapse in every patient, and brentuximab vedotin exposure varied. By magnetic negative selection, CD4+ T cells were purified from thawed PBMCs. The sample here was CD4+ T cells from blood, taken at baseline. The receptors were gathered from a human donor with classical Hodgkin lymphoma.

The chain links TRBV5-1 to TRBJ2-5, with D possibly being TRBD2 (5 bases). Deletions cut 4 bases from V and 4 bases from J, with 17 bases between. Germline CDR1 reads SGHRS; CDR2 reads YFSETQ. CDR3 length equals 15 residues. CDR3 residues: CASSEGSNSGETQYF. DNA for the CDR3: TGCGCCAGCAGCGAGGGATCTAATTCGGGAGAGACCCAGTACTTC.

The chain couples TRBV2 to TRBJ1-4, with D maybe TRBD1 (5 bases). Trimming took off 4 bases at V and 3 bases at J, with 15 bases between the two ends. The CDR3 totals 16 residues. CDR1 and CDR2 from the germline V gene are SNHLY and FYNNEI. The CDR3 protein is CASSGLRGRPNEKLFF. The CDR3 nucleotides read TGTGCCAGCAGTGGACTTAGGGGCAGGCCTAATGAAAAACTGTTTTTT.

The rearrangement uses TRBV18 and TRBJ2-5; D is ambiguous. This CDR3 region has 11 residues. V was cut by 1 base and J by 4 bases, with 1 base left in between. Per the germline V gene, CDR1 is KGHSH and CDR2 is LQKENI. The CDR3 coding sequence is TGTGCCAGCTCACCACGAGAGACCCAGTACTTC. Its protein is CASSPRETQYF.

The chain links TRBV5-4 to TRBJ1-2, with D uncertain. This CDR3 has 14 amino acids. Germline assignment: CDR1 SGHNT and CDR2 YYREEE (reference sequence). With 0 bases removed from V and 2 bases from J, the gap between germline ends came to 8 bases. The CDR3 DNA reads TGTGCCAGCAGCTTGGTAGGGAAGAACTATGGCTACACCTTC. Residues: CASSLVGKNYGYTF.

The chain carries TRBV5-4 and TRBJ2-2; TRBD1 is a possible D gene (6 bases). V lost 4 bases and J lost 4, with 11 bases in between. The germline gives CDR1 SGHNT, CDR2 YYREEE (reference sequence). CDR3 size: 14 residues. The DNA for the CDR3 is TGTGCCAGCAGCCTCGGACAGAGCACCGGGGAGCTGTTTTTT. It specifies CASSLGQSTGELFF.

The genes are TRBV6-4 and TRBJ1-2; TRBD1 might be the D (6 bases). The germline V gene encodes CDR1 MRHNA and CDR2 SNTAGT. The CDR3 covers 14 residues. V was pared by 5 bases and J by 4 bases, with 14 bases between. CDR3 sequence reads: CASSPSGHFYGYTF. CDR3 nucleotide sequence: TGTGCCAGCAGTCCGTCGGGACACTTCTATGGCTACACCTTC.

The CDR3 spells CAWSVQDSSGYTF. The CDR3, as DNA: TGTGCCTGGAGTGTACAGGACAGTTCTGGCTACACCTTC. This chain links TRBV30 with TRBJ1-2; weak D call: TRBD1 (6 bases). The CDR3 consists of 13 residues. V lost 0 bases and J lost 7, with 12 bases in between. Germline assignment: CDR1 GTSNPN and CDR2 SVGIG (reference sequence).

The chain carries TRBV12-2 and TRBJ2-7; TRBD1, as called in the table, went unchecked against the DNA. TRBV12-2 corresponds to a pseudogene. The CDR3 consists of 14 residues. CDR3 coding DNA: TGTGCAAGTCGGTTACAGGGGGAGGACCACGAGCAGTACTTC. Its translation: CASRLQGEDHEQYF.

The chain joins TRBV6-5 to TRBJ1-3; tentatively, D is TRBD1 (5 bases). The CDR3 totals 15 residues. CDR1 MNHEY and CDR2 SVGAGI come from the germline V gene. Trimming removed 0 bases from V and 5 bases from J, with 11 bases in between. CDR3: CASSYSGVVRNTIYF. CDR3 nucleotides: TGTGCCAGCAGTTACTCGGGGGTTGTGAGAAACACCATATATTTT.

V usage is TRBV19 and J usage is TRBJ2-7; 12 bases agree with TRBD2. The CDR3 extends over 14 amino acids. V lost 2 bases and J lost 4; bases outside the gene matches: 0. CDR1 is LNHDA, CDR2 SQIVND, per germline (reference sequence). CDR3 loop: CASSITSGRYEQYF. In nucleotides, the CDR3 is TGTGCCAGTAGTATAACTAGCGGGAGGTACGAGCAGTACTTC. Looking up the rest from reference TRBV19 and TRBJ2-7 gives the full variable domain: DGGITQSPKYLFRKEGQNVTLSCEQNLNHDAMYWYRQDPGQGLRLIYYSQIVNDFQKGDIAEGYSVSREKKESFPLTVTSAQKNPTAFYLCASSITSGRYEQYFGPGTRLTVT.

This clone showed up just a few times. This chain's CDR3 is CASSQVGTSMDEQYF. The CDR3 nucleotides read TGCGCCAGCAGCCAGGTTGGGACTAGCATGGACGAGCAGTACTTC. The V gene is TRBV4-1, the J gene TRBJ2-7, with 9 bases that match TRBD2. With V trimmed by 3 bases and J by 5 bases, 8 bases remained unmatched. The V gene's germline CDR1 is MGHRA and CDR2 YSYEKL. This CDR3 region has 15 residues.

The V and J genes are TRBV5-1 and TRBJ1-4; 9 bases agree with TRBD1. Trimming took 4 bases from V and 8 from J; bases not matched to a gene: 6. This CDR3 is built from 14 residues. Germline CDR1 SGHRS, CDR2 YFSETQ. The CDR3 region is CASSQTGGTEKLFF. For the CDR3, the DNA is TGCGCCAGCAGCCAGACAGGGGGAACGGAAAAACTGTTTTTT.

V gene TRBV30 combines with J gene TRBJ2-3; D is possibly TRBD1 (5 bases). With 1 base removed from V and 3 bases from J, the gap between germline ends came to 14 bases. CDR1 GTSNPN and CDR2 SVGIG come from the germline V gene (reference sequence). The CDR3 is made up of 15 amino acids. CDR3 coding DNA: TGTGCCTGGAGTGGGTTAGGGGCGAGGACAGATACGCAGTATTTT. Protein: CAWSGLGARTDTQYF.

The V and J genes are TRBV6-1 and TRBJ2-1; 7 bases match TRBD2. After removal of 10 bases from V and 8 bases from J, the junction contained 11 bases not matched to a gene. The CDR3 is 13 residues long. Germline V lookup: CDR1 MNHNS, CDR2 SASEGT. The chain's CDR3 is CAILTSVGDEQFF. CDR3 nucleotides: TGTGCCATCCTCACTAGCGTCGGCGATGAGCAGTTCTTC.